This T cell receptor (beta chain) originates from a study of Ad26.COV2.S vaccination and SARS-CoV-2 variants. General study points: Researchers cautioned that TCR breadth and depth analyses may have underestimated total T cell responses. CD8+ and CD4+ T cells specific for spike reportedly responded with substantial breadth after vaccination. The study found higher spike-specific TCR breadth in vaccine than placebo recipients.

This CDR3 has 13 residues. Trimming took off 1 base at V and 6 bases at J, with 10 bases between the two ends. Germline CDR1 is LGHDT and CDR2 is YNNKEL (reference sequence). As for this clone: Its antigen is as yet unknown.

Repertoires were generated with immunoSEQ multiplex PCR, while TCRdb's copy carries only in-frame clones and drops some. The sample carries 300,000 to 450,000 clones, around 90% recorded once. The specimen was peripheral blood, collected after recovery from COVID-19. The chain has TRBV3-1 (or the pseudogene TRBV3-2) and TRBJ2-7; no clear D. This receptor was taken from a human donor who had recovered from COVID-19. CDR3 DNA: TGTGCCAGCAGCCAAGTAGTTACGAGCGAGCAGTACTTC. This sequence encodes CASSQVVTSEQYF.